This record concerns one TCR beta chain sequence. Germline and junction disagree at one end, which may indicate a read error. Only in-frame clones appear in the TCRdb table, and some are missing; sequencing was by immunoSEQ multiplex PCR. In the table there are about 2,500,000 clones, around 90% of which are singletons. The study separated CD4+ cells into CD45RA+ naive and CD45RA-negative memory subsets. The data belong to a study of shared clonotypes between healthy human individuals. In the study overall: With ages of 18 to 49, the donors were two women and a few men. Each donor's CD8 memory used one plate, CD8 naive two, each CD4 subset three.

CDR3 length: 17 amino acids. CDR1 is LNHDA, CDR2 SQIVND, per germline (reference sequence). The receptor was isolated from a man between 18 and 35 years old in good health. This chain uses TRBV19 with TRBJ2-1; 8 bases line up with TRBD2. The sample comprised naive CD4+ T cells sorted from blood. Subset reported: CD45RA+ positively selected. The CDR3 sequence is CASSSYTSGLSYNGQFF. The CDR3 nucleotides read TGTGCCAGTAGTAGTTATACTAGCGGCCTCTCCTACAATGGGCAGTTCTTC.